Following are 17 T cell receptor beta chains from one sample sequenced in a study of cytomegalovirus exposure and HLA in healthy donors. Sequenced by immunoSEQ multiplex PCR; TCRdb stores in-frame clones only, minus some. The sample lists about 73,000 clones, around nine tenths occurring once. Material: PBMCs. Receptors were obtained from a woman aged 18 to 35 in good health and CMV-seropositive.

The CDR3 loop is CASSNQQGSQETQYF. CDR3 sequence (DNA): TGCGCCAGCAGCAACCAACAGGGGTCCCAAGAGACCCAGTACTTC. This sequence joins TRBV5-1 and TRBJ2-5, with 7 bases lining up with TRBD1. Germline loops: CDR1 SGHRS, CDR2 YFSETQ. There are 15 residues in the CDR3. The ends lost 4 bases at V and 1 base at J; junction bases unmatched: 7.

The DNA of the CDR3 is TGTGCCAGCAGTTACCCCCGAGCACCCTACGAGCAGTACTTC. Translation: CASSYPRAPYEQYF. V and J are TRBV6-6 and TRBJ2-7, with no clear D. V lost 2 bases and J lost 2, with 10 bases in between. The CDR3 covers 14 residues. Germline CDR1 and CDR2: MNHNY and SVGAGI (reference sequence).

This rearrangement joins TRBV30 to TRBJ2-7; D perhaps matches TRBD2 (5 bases). CDR3 length equals 14 residues. The V end lost 3 bases, the J end lost 0 bases, and 12 bases lay between the germline ends. Germline V gene sequence: CDR1 GTSNPN, CDR2 SVGIG (reference sequence). The CDR3 spells CAWSRRRSSYEQYF. CDR3 nucleotide sequence: TGTGCCTGGAGCCGGAGGCGGTCCTCCTACGAGCAGTACTTC.

This sequence joins TRBV29-1 and TRBJ2-3; 12 positions match TRBD1. J gave up 8 bases and V 1 base, and 13 bases lay outside the gene matches. The CDR3 covers 17 residues. Germline loops: CDR1 SQVTM, CDR2 ANQGSEA. The CDR3 spells CSVEGGTGGFRGGTQYF. For the CDR3, the DNA is TGCAGCGTTGAAGGAGGGACAGGGGGCTTCAGGGGAGGTACGCAGTATTTT.

CDR3 in amino acids: CASSPRDRRNTEAFF. As DNA, the CDR3 is TGTGCCAGCTCACCTAGGGACAGGAGGAACACTGAAGCTTTCTTT. The chain recombines TRBV18 with TRBJ1-1, with 8 bases identical to TRBD1. The CDR3 length is 15 residues. CDR1 KGHSH and CDR2 LQKENI come from the germline V gene. Losses at the gene ends were 3 bases for V and 1 base for J; bases not matched to a gene: 4.

V is TRBV4-1 and J is TRBJ2-3; D may be TRBD1 (5 bases). Germline V gives CDR1 MGHRA, CDR2 YSYEKL. The germline V and J ends were trimmed by 0 bases and 6 bases, with 16 bases remaining between them. CDR3 size: 16 residues. The CDR3 DNA sequence: TGCGCCAGCAGCCAAGAAGGCCTAGTTGGGGCGGATACGCAGTATTTT. This translates into CASSQEGLVGADTQYF.

This clone was seen a few times. CDR3 DNA sequence: TGTGCCAGCAGCTTAGAAAGTAGCTCCTACGAGCAGTACTTC. Translating gives CASSLESSSYEQYF. The J gene is TRBJ2-7, the V gene TRBV7-9; D not certain. CDR1 SEHNR and CDR2 FQNEAQ come from the germline V gene (reference sequence). The CDR3 extends over 14 amino acids. Trimming removed 1 base at V and 0 bases at J, with 7 bases between.

The chain couples TRBV10-3 to TRBJ2-7; D gene ambiguous. The V gene's germline CDR1 is ENHRY and CDR2 SYGVKD. V dropped 6 bases and J dropped 0 bases, with 9 bases sitting between them. CDR3 size: 13 residues. CDR3 sequence: CAIRERSSYEQYF. The CDR3 DNA sequence: TGTGCCATCAGGGAGAGGAGCTCCTACGAGCAGTACTTC.

This clone was observed a few times. The genes are TRBV4-1 and TRBJ1-6; possible D gene TRBD1, 5 bases. Per germline, CDR1 MGHRA and CDR2 YSYEKL. This CDR3 spans 16 amino acids. V dropped 6 bases and J dropped 1 base, with 13 bases sitting between them. The CDR3 is CASRIQVASYNSPLHF. CDR3 in DNA: TGCGCCAGCAGGATACAGGTTGCATCCTATAATTCACCCCTCCACTTT.

This clone was seen a single time. This rearrangement joins TRBV7-9 to TRBJ1-2; D is possibly TRBD1 (6 bases). Trimming left V 1 base short and J 5 bases short, with 14 bases between. CDR1 and CDR2 from the germline V gene are SEHNR and FQNEAQ (reference sequence). The CDR3 totals 15 residues. The CDR3 protein is CASSLVKLGAYGYTF. CDR3 DNA: TGTGCCAGCAGCTTAGTGAAACTGGGGGCTTATGGCTACACCTTC.

This clone was picked up a small number of times. The rearrangement uses TRBV6-4 and TRBJ2-1, with D hard to call. This CDR3 is built from 15 residues. The V and J ends lost 0 bases and 5 bases respectively, with 11 bases between them. Germline CDR1 MRHNA, CDR2 SNTAGT. The CDR3 loop reads CASSDSIESHNEQFF. The CDR3 coding sequence is TGTGCCAGCAGTGACTCGATCGAGAGCCACAATGAGCAGTTCTTC.

The rearrangement joins TRBV5-6 to TRBJ2-3; 9 positions agree with TRBD2. CDR1 is SGHDT and CDR2 is YYEEEE in the germline V gene. V shed 0 bases, J shed 6 bases, and the junction held 5 bases outside the gene matches. This CDR3 contains 15 residues. The CDR3 bases are TGTGCCAGCAGCTTGGGTCTAGCGGGAATGGATACGCAGTATTTT. It translates to CASSLGLAGMDTQYF.

The chain uses TRBV19 and TRBJ1-1, with TRBD1 matching over 9 bases. The germline gives CDR1 LNHDA, CDR2 SQIVND (reference sequence). The CDR3 runs 17 residues. J was trimmed by 4 bases and V by 3 bases; bases with no gene match: 12. The CDR3 DNA reads TGTGCCAGTAGTATCGGCAAACAGGGGGCTTTGGGCACTGAAGCTTTCTTT. Translated: CASSIGKQGALGTEAFF.

The chain uses TRBV9 and TRBJ2-5; 16 bases map to TRBD2. The CDR3 contains 23 residues. CDR1 and CDR2 from the germline V gene are SGDLS and YYNGEE. J gave up 5 bases and V 0 bases, and 22 bases lay outside the gene matches. The CDR3 nucleotides read TGTGCCAGCAGCGTAGTAAGAACCATCGGTTCGGGACTAGCGGGAGGGTCTTCGGAGACCCAGTACTTC. Translation: CASSVVRTIGSGLAGGSSETQYF.

This chain connects TRBV13 to TRBJ2-2; D remains ambiguous. The CDR3 is 12 residues long. The V end was cut by 2 bases, the J end by 5 bases, with 3 bases between. Germline CDR1 is PRHDT and CDR2 is FYEKMQ (reference sequence). The CDR3 DNA follows: TGTGCCAGCAGCTTACGTACCGGGGAGCTGTTTTTT. Protein product: CASSLRTGELFF.

This chain connects TRBV7-9 to TRBJ2-1; D might be TRBD2 (5 bases). The CDR3 is made up of 14 amino acids. Trimming pared 2 bases from V and 5 bases from J, leaving 10 bases between. In germline, CDR1 is SEHNR, CDR2 FQNEAQ (reference sequence). In nucleotides, the CDR3 is TGTGCCAGCAGCTTATCCAGAGGGCACAATGAGCAGTTCTTC. Protein product: CASSLSRGHNEQFF.

The rearrangement uses TRBV5-6 and TRBJ2-7, with 10 bases identical to TRBD2. CDR3 length equals 15 residues. Trimming took 5 bases from V and 2 from J; bases not matched to a gene: 7. The V gene's germline CDR1 is SGHDT and CDR2 YYEEEE. The CDR3 coding sequence is TGTGCCAGCAGTACTCTAGCGGGAGTGGCCTACGAGCAGTACTTC. Protein: CASSTLAGVAYEQYF. Together with reference TRBV5-6 and TRBJ2-7, the CDR3 gives the full variable domain: DAGVTQSPTHLIKTRGQQVTLRCSPKSGHDTVSWYQQALGQGPQFIFQYYEEEERQRGNFPDRFSGHQFPNYSSELNVNALLLGDSALYLCASSTLAGVAYEQYFGPGTRLTVT.